This paragraph reports one TCR beta chain. Its antigen remains unidentified. This entry belongs to a study of cytomegalovirus exposure and HLA in healthy donors. Study results and limitations: Within a later analysis, the majority of CMV-associated TCR beta chains appeared HLA-restricted.

PCR primers comprised 60 Vbeta and 13 Jbeta primers. As originally analysed: Later, an analysis found around 80 million unique TCR beta chains, and roughly 9.9 million of these were shared. The repertoire was sequenced with immunoSEQ multiplex PCR; TCRdb's copy has only in-frame clones and lacks some. Clonal size and the V and J genes are those of that table, whereas D and trimming came from the DNA. The profile shows around 230,000 clones, 60% to 80% of them singletons. Germline assignment: CDR1 MRHNA and CDR2 SNTAGT. This CDR3 comprises 14 residues. V gave up 2 bases and J gave up 7 bases, with 14 bases separating them.

The V call is TRBV6-4, the J call TRBJ1-2, with a tentative D call TRBD1 (6 bases). The sequenced sample was PBMCs. The source is a male donor in good health and CMV-seronegative. CDR3 nucleotide sequence: TGTGCCAGCAGTGACCGAGCAGGGGCGATTGGCTACACCTTC. Residues: CASSDRAGAIGYTF.